This TCR beta chain is from a study of T cell changes during pregnancy in multiple sclerosis. Germline lookup yields CDR1 ENHRY and CDR2 SYGVKD. The CDR3 contains 14 residues. After removal of 4 bases from V and 6 bases from J, the junction contained 5 bases not matched to a gene. TCRdb's table, derived via immunoSEQ multiplex PCR, lists solely in-frame clones and lacks some. Of 70,000 to 80,000 clones in the sample, around 94% are singletons; the top ten hold 0.5% to 0.65%. This chain connects TRBV10-3 to TRBJ1-1; TRBD1 matches 10 bases. This TCR derives from a female donor with multiple sclerosis, enrolled in a pregnancy study. This material consisted of peripheral blood, taken in the third trimester of pregnancy. DNA of the CDR3: TGTGCCATCAGTGGGGGACAGGGGTACGCTGAAGCTTTCTTT. Translation: CAISGGQGYAEAFF.